Described below is a single T cell receptor (beta chain) sequence and its context. Its antigen is still unknown. This sample was taken from a study of Tregs in tolerant kidney transplant recipients. Findings and limits, study-wide: Tregs expanded with activated donor B cells seemed most donor-specific.

Unstimulated regulatory T cells (CD4+CD25+CD127-), CD4+CD25- non-regulatory cells, CD4 and CD8 cells were FACS-sorted from thawed PBMCs. V was trimmed by 4 bases and J by 4 bases, leaving 18 bases between them. This CDR3 is built from 16 residues. The germline V gene has CDR1 SGHRS and CDR2 YFSETQ. The table came from immunoSEQ multiplex PCR; TCRdb's copy has only in-frame clones and leaves some out. The profile shows about 78,000 clones, around 93% of them singletons. The chain combines TRBV5-1 with TRBJ2-1, with D maybe TRBD2 (5 bases). This sample comprised Tregs from blood, obtained before the transplant. This sequence was found in a human donor who received a combined kidney and bone marrow transplant. Here the CDR3 DNA reads TGCGCCAGCAGCATAACGAATAGACTATCGTACAATGAGCAGTTCTTC. Amino acid sequence: CASSITNRLSYNEQFF.